This TCR beta chain was observed in a study of read filtering for tumor transcriptome and immune sequencing. In the study overall: Patients were approximately 17 male and roughly 15 female, mean age 65.9 years, range 47 to 80. Per sample, TCR-region reads ranged about 4 to 11 million by IR-seq, 85 to 1273 by RNA-seq.

From 300 to 450 ng of RNA, a library with molecular barcoded alpha/delta and beta/gamma adaptors was made. TCRdb reprocessed the reads with MiXCR, giving one entry per CDR3 protein. The sample has some 22,000 distinct CDR3 sequences, around 13% seen once. Regarding the study as a whole: Sorted CD138-negative bone marrow cells were not purified T cells. Approximately 82% of IR-seq clonotypes had one read, totaling around 3.3% of reads; RNA-seq: about 74% and 41%.

J gave up 8 bases and V 6 bases, and 6 bases lay outside the gene matches. The CDR3 is made up of 13 amino acids. Looked up from germline, CDR1 is MNHEY and CDR2 is SVGAGI. There are many counts of this clonotype. Its antigen is still unknown. The chain links TRBV6-5 to TRBJ2-3; TRBD1 matches 9 bases. The specimen sequenced was a population of CD138-negative cells sorted from bone marrow. The receptor was derived from a donor older than 35 with multiple myeloma. The CDR3 spells CASRGTGLSTQYF. CDR3 nucleotide sequence: TGTGCCAGCAGGGGGACAGGGTTGAGTACGCAGTATTTT.